This TCR beta chain was profiled in a study of blood T cell repertoires in COVID-19. This clone occurred a few times. Repertoires were generated with immunoSEQ multiplex PCR, while TCRdb's copy carries only in-frame clones and drops some. The table lists 250,000 to 300,000 clones, about 87% of them singletons. The Seattle site enrolled patients during active infection and followed them longitudinally. This clonotype was obtained from a woman in her sixties or seventies with COVID-19, enrolled during active disease. Source material: peripheral blood.

CDR3 coding DNA: TGTGCCAGCAGCGCGGGGATGGGGCGCAATCAGCCCCAGCATTTT. It encodes CASSAGMGRNQPQHF. The chain combines TRBV2 with TRBJ1-5, with D perhaps matching TRBD1 (5 bases). V was pared by 6 bases and J by 2 bases, with 14 bases between. The CDR3 totals 15 residues. Germline V lookup: CDR1 SNHLY, CDR2 FYNNEI.